The 31 T cell receptor beta chains presented below share a single source sample, sequenced in a study of cytomegalovirus exposure and HLA in healthy donors. The PCR used 60 Vbeta and 13 Jbeta primers. Here immunoSEQ multiplex PCR was the method, and the copy in TCRdb shows in-frame clones only, minus some. Of about 95,000 clones detected, about 78% appear once; the ten largest clones hold 4.1%. Sequencing input: PBMCs. Receptor source: a middle-aged woman in good health and CMV-seropositive.

This clone was seen a few times. The genes are TRBV2 and TRBJ2-1; D is undetermined. CDR3 length equals 16 residues. Germline V CDR1 and CDR2: SNHLY, FYNNEI. V lost 0 bases and J 4 bases, leaving 13 bases between the germline ends. CDR3 sequence: CASSEAATSFYNEQFF. The CDR3 DNA reads TGTGCCAGCAGTGAAGCAGCGACCTCTTTTTACAATGAGCAGTTCTTC.

The V call is TRBV19, the J call TRBJ1-1, with 7 bases lining up with TRBD1. After removal of 9 bases from V and 4 bases from J, the junction contained 8 bases not matched to a gene. Germline CDR1 and CDR2: LNHDA and SQIVND (reference sequence). The CDR3 is 13 residues long. The CDR3 is CASTDRPSTEAFF. CDR3 DNA: TGTGCCAGCACGGACAGGCCGAGCACTGAAGCTTTCTTT.

This clone has only one observation. The V call is TRBV5-1, the J call TRBJ2-7, with TRBD1 matching over 8 bases. Trimming took 4 bases from V and 0 from J; bases not matched to a gene: 6. The CDR3 runs 15 residues. Germline V gene lookup returns CDR1 SGHRS and CDR2 YFSETQ. The CDR3 sequence: CASSPGTGTSYEQYF. Here the CDR3 DNA reads TGCGCCAGCAGCCCCGGGACAGGTACCTCCTACGAGCAGTACTTC.

A few counts support this clone. The chain is built from TRBV6-1 and TRBJ2-6; possibly TRBD2 for D (7 bases). V gave up 2 bases and J gave up 4 bases, with 12 bases separating them. The CDR3 is 16 amino acids. Germline V gene lookup returns CDR1 MNHNS and CDR2 SASEGT. The CDR3 DNA sequence: TGTGCCAGCAGTGAAAAGGGGGGGGACGGGGCCAACGTCCTGACTTTC. Amino acids: CASSEKGGDGANVLTF.

The CDR3 DNA reads as TGTGCCAGCAGTTCAACCCTGACAGGAGGTTACGAGCAGTACTTC. It codes for CASSSTLTGGYEQYF. This rearrangement joins TRBV28 to TRBJ2-7, with a possible D match to TRBD1 (6 bases). The CDR3 is made up of 15 amino acids. With 4 bases removed from V and 4 bases from J, the gap between germline ends came to 17 bases. Germline CDR1 MDHEN, CDR2 SYDVKM.

The chain carries TRBV6-6 and TRBJ2-3; TRBD2 might be the D (5 bases). The CDR3 runs to 13 residues. The germline V gene encodes CDR1 MNHNY and CDR2 SVGAGI (reference sequence). V was trimmed by 0 bases and J by 7 bases, leaving 8 bases between them. CDR3 amino acids: CASSYSASHTQYF. CDR3 bases: TGTGCCAGCAGTTACTCGGCTAGCCATACGCAGTATTTT.

The rearrangement uses TRBV5-6 and TRBJ2-1, with TRBD2 matching over 8 bases. CDR1 SGHDT and CDR2 YYEEEE come from the germline V gene. CDR3 size: 12 residues. Unmatched junction bases numbered 7, after V lost 4 bases and J lost 13 bases. CDR3 sequence (DNA): TGTGCCAGCAGCACTACTAGCGGAATACAGTTCTTC. Translation gives CASSTTSGIQFF.

This sequence joins TRBV6-5 and TRBJ2-6; no reliable D call. The CDR3 consists of 16 residues. Germline loops: CDR1 MNHEY, CDR2 SVGAGI. Trimming stripped 0 bases from V and 1 base from J, with 7 bases between. CDR3 DNA: TGTGCCAGCAGTTACTCTTCACAATCTGGGGCCAACGTCCTGACTTTC. Residues: CASSYSSQSGANVLTF.

The chain couples TRBV11-1 to TRBJ2-2; the match to TRBD2 covers 10 bases. J lost 6 bases, V lost 5 bases, and 6 bases had no gene match. Per germline, CDR1 SGHAT and CDR2 FQDESV (reference sequence). The CDR3 is 15 amino acids. The CDR3: CASSVTSGLAGELFF. CDR3 sequence (DNA): TGTGCCAGCAGCGTGACTAGCGGGTTAGCCGGGGAGCTGTTTTTT.

The rearrangement uses TRBV27 and TRBJ2-7; D might be TRBD1 (6 bases). This CDR3 region has 14 residues. The germline V gene has CDR1 MNHEY and CDR2 SMNVEV (reference sequence). The V gene lost 3 bases and the J gene lost 5 bases, with 14 bases spanning the gap. In DNA, the CDR3 is TGTGCCAGCAGTTTGGCAGGGGATTTCAACGAGCAGTACTTC. It is translated as CASSLAGDFNEQYF.

The DNA for the CDR3 is TGTGCCAGCAGCCCCGGGACAGAGAACACCGGGGAGCTGTTTTTT. Its translation is CASSPGTENTGELFF. The rearrangement joins TRBV7-9 to TRBJ2-2, with 7 positions matching TRBD1. After removal of 5 bases from V and 1 base from J, the junction contained 4 bases not matched to a gene. Looked up from germline, CDR1 is SEHNR and CDR2 is FQNEAQ (reference sequence). There are 15 residues in the CDR3.

The chain recombines TRBV18 with TRBJ2-2, with 7 bases identical to TRBD2. CDR3 size: 18 residues. With V trimmed by 3 bases and J by 1 base, 11 bases remained unmatched. CDR1 is KGHSH, CDR2 LQKENI, per germline. The CDR3 DNA sequence: TGTGCCAGCTCACCCCGTGAGGTGGGAGGGCTGAACACCGGGGAGCTGTTTTTT. Encoded protein: CASSPREVGGLNTGELFF.

V is TRBV27 and J is TRBJ2-1; 10 positions match TRBD1. CDR3 length: 13 amino acids. CDR1 and CDR2 from the germline V gene are MNHEY and SMNVEV (reference sequence). The J segment lost 7 bases and the V segment lost 6 bases, leaving 3 bases of the junction unmatched. DNA for the CDR3: TGTGCCAGCAGAGGGACAGGGGCGAATGAGCAGTTCTTC. It translates to CASRGTGANEQFF.

The chain carries TRBV9 and TRBJ2-1; TRBD1 matches at 8 bases. From germline, CDR1 is SGDLS and CDR2 YYNGEE. The CDR3 totals 15 residues. V shed 3 bases, J shed 3 bases, and the junction held 5 bases outside the gene matches. CDR3 region: CASSAGQGNYNEQFF. CDR3 nucleotide sequence: TGTGCCAGCAGCGCCGGACAGGGTAACTACAATGAGCAGTTCTTC.

A few counts support this clone. The rearrangement links TRBV6-6 to TRBJ2-7; 10 nucleotides line up with TRBD2. The CDR3 spans 12 residues. V trimming: 11 bases; J trimming: 5 bases; junction bases outside the gene matches: 6. Germline CDR1 is MNHNY and CDR2 is SVGAGI (reference sequence). CDR3 DNA: TGTGCCGGTGGGCTAGCGGGAGACGAGCAGTACTTC. As protein: CAGGLAGDEQYF.

The V gene is TRBV10-3, the J gene TRBJ2-1; TRBD2 agrees at 14 bases. Germline V CDR1 and CDR2: ENHRY, SYGVKD. The V gene end was trimmed by 10 bases and the J gene end by 7 bases; junction bases not matched to a gene: 12. The CDR3 runs to 16 residues. Written as DNA, the CDR3 is TGTGCCACAGGAGGACTAGCGGGGGGAACCGGGAATGAGCAGTTCTTC. This translates into CATGGLAGGTGNEQFF.

This clone is deemed medium-sized (0.01 to 0.1%). The V gene is TRBV5-4, the J gene TRBJ1-4, with D possibly TRBD1 on 5 matching bases. Germline loops: CDR1 SGHNT, CDR2 YYREEE (reference sequence). The V end lost 6 bases, the J end lost 4 bases, and 13 bases lay between the germline ends. CDR3 size: 14 residues. CDR3 in amino acids: CASIHARVNEKLFF. CDR3 nucleotide sequence: TGTGCCAGCATCCATGCCAGGGTTAATGAAAAACTGTTTTTT.

The genes are TRBV28 and TRBJ1-2, with TRBD1 identical over 8 bases. Per germline, CDR1 MDHEN and CDR2 SYDVKM. This CDR3 comprises 19 residues. Unmatched junction bases numbered 22, after V lost 6 bases and J lost 4 bases. CDR3 loop: CASSGDNQGWTGTIYGYTF. CDR3 coding DNA: TGTGCCAGCAGCGGCGACAATCAAGGGTGGACAGGGACGATCTATGGCTACACCTTC.

The chain recombines TRBV7-6 with TRBJ2-5; weak D call: TRBD2 (6 bases). The CDR3 covers 13 residues. Trimming stripped 0 bases from V and 4 bases from J, with 6 bases between. Per the germline V gene, CDR1 is SGHVS and CDR2 is FNYEAQ. The CDR3 DNA reads as TGTGCCAGCAGCTTAGCGGGAGGAGAGACCCAGTACTTC. Its translation: CASSLAGGETQYF.

The chain links TRBV2 to TRBJ1-2; D is possibly TRBD1 (6 bases). Germline V gene lookup returns CDR1 SNHLY and CDR2 FYNNEI. The CDR3 covers 16 residues. V dropped 7 bases and J dropped 5 bases, with 23 bases sitting between them. CDR3 residues: CASTGSGDILGYGYTF. In DNA, the CDR3 is TGTGCCAGCACGGGGTCAGGGGATATTTTGGGTTATGGCTACACCTTC.

In the case of this clone: An end of the junction does not agree with germline; a read error may underlie this. V is TRBV7-7 and J is TRBJ2-3; perhaps TRBD2 as D (6 bases). From germline, CDR1 is SSHAT and CDR2 FNYEAQ (reference sequence). There are 13 residues in the CDR3. CDR3 in DNA: TGTGCTAGCAGTCGGAATCAAGCGGGTACGCAGTATTTT. Protein: CASSRNQAGTQYF.

J is TRBJ2-2 and V is TRBV2, with 9 bases identical to TRBD2. The V gene's germline CDR1 is SNHLY and CDR2 FYNNEI. The CDR3 runs to 17 residues. V shed 4 bases and J 4 bases; nucleotides not matched to a gene: 10. CDR3 sequence reads: CASSGGTSIIGTGELFF. CDR3 sequence (DNA): TGTGCCAGCAGTGGAGGGACTAGCATTATTGGCACCGGGGAGCTGTTTTTT.

This clone was seen only once. This chain uses TRBV14 with TRBJ2-5; 11 bases agree with TRBD2. CDR1 and CDR2 from the germline V gene are SGHDN and FVKESK. V was pared by 1 base and J by 4 bases, with 5 bases of the junction left unmatched. The CDR3 sequence is 16 residues long. The chain's CDR3 is CASSQALTSGRETQYF. CDR3 nucleotide sequence: TGTGCCAGCAGCCAAGCCCTTACTAGCGGGAGAGAGACCCAGTACTTC.

The chain joins TRBV7-9 to TRBJ1-3; 8 bases map to TRBD1. This CDR3 has 14 residues. V lost 4 bases, J lost 3 bases, and 2 bases stayed unmatched. Germline lookup yields CDR1 SEHNR and CDR2 FQNEAQ (reference sequence). CDR3 nucleotides: TGTGCCAGCAGCTGGACAGGGAGTGGAAACACCATATATTTT. Translated, it gives CASSWTGSGNTIYF.

This chain links TRBV6-5 with TRBJ2-1; 8 bases are a match to TRBD2. Germline assignment: CDR1 MNHEY and CDR2 SVGAGI. Trimming took 8 bases from V and 0 from J; bases not matched to a gene: 6. This CDR3 spans 15 amino acids. The CDR3 spells CASWGSGGSYNEQFF. The CDR3 DNA reads as TGTGCCAGCTGGGGGAGCGGGGGCTCCTACAATGAGCAGTTCTTC.

The chain couples TRBV2 to TRBJ2-1; D gene uncertain. This CDR3 comprises 14 residues. The germline gives CDR1 SNHLY, CDR2 FYNNEI. V shed 4 bases and J shed 7 bases, with 14 bases lying between them. The CDR3 loop is CASSARVGRNEQFF. The CDR3 region has the DNA TGTGCCAGCAGTGCGCGTGTGGGCAGAAATGAGCAGTTCTTC.

The chain carries TRBV5-1 and TRBJ2-1, with D perhaps matching TRBD2 (5 bases). Trimming cost V 0 bases and J 10 bases, with 14 bases left between them. The CDR3 runs 14 residues. Germline values: CDR1 SGHRS, CDR2 YFSETQ. The DNA for the CDR3 is TGCGCCAGCAGCTTGGTAGAGGGTTTGGAGGAGCAGTTCTTC. It is translated as CASSLVEGLEEQFF.

There are a few counts of this clone. This chain links TRBV6-5 with TRBJ1-5; 7 bases fit TRBD1. CDR3 length: 14 amino acids. J gave up 12 bases and V 6 bases, and 14 bases lay outside the gene matches. CDR1 is MNHEY and CDR2 is SVGAGI in the germline V gene. The CDR3 DNA follows: TGTGCCAGCAGCTGGGGGACAGATTCGGGGGTCCAGCATTTT. Translating gives CASSWGTDSGVQHF.

V gene TRBV5-4 combines with J gene TRBJ2-1; TRBD2 matches 8 bases. V gave up 3 bases and J gave up 6 bases; unmatched junction bases: 5. The CDR3 has 14 amino acids. From germline, CDR1 is SGHNT and CDR2 YYREEE (reference sequence). The CDR3 reads CASSYPSGGNEQFF. CDR3 nucleotide sequence: TGTGCCAGCAGCTACCCCAGCGGGGGCAATGAGCAGTTCTTC.

The chain links TRBV7-6 to TRBJ2-1, with D unclear. From germline, CDR1 is SGHVS and CDR2 FNYEAQ. Trimming took off 0 bases at V and 0 bases at J, with 6 bases between the two ends. The CDR3 extends over 15 amino acids. CDR3 sequence: CASSLAAPSYNEQFF. For the CDR3, the DNA is TGTGCCAGCAGCTTAGCGGCCCCCTCCTACAATGAGCAGTTCTTC.

V gene TRBV7-6 combines with J gene TRBJ1-2, with 9 nucleotides matching TRBD1. V lost 1 base, J lost 8 bases, and 5 bases stayed unmatched. CDR1 SGHVS and CDR2 FNYEAQ come from the germline V gene. The CDR3 sequence is 14 residues long. The chain's CDR3 is CASSLGDRVRGYTF. CDR3 coding DNA: TGTGCCAGCAGCTTAGGGGACAGGGTACGGGGCTACACCTTC.